This T cell receptor beta chain was sequenced during a study of T cell responses to AZD1222 COVID-19 vaccine. Clones were sequenced by immunoSEQ multiplex PCR, and TCRdb holds only the in-frame ones, with some missing. The sample records some 150,000 clones, 92% being singletons. Looked up from germline, CDR1 is SNHLY and CDR2 is FYNNEI. The CDR3 is 15 amino acids. Germline trimming cut 7 bases from V and 0 bases from J; bases unmatched to any gene: 3. This TCR was sampled from an adult who received the AZD1222 COVID-19 vaccine. The V and J genes are TRBV2 and TRBJ2-3; 11 bases are shared with TRBD1. Sequences were derived from peripheral blood, sampled 28 days after the second AZD1222 dose. CDR3 sequence reads: CASTGTGGSTDTQYF. The CDR3 DNA follows: TGTGCCAGCACCGGGACAGGGGGTAGCACAGATACGCAGTATTTT.